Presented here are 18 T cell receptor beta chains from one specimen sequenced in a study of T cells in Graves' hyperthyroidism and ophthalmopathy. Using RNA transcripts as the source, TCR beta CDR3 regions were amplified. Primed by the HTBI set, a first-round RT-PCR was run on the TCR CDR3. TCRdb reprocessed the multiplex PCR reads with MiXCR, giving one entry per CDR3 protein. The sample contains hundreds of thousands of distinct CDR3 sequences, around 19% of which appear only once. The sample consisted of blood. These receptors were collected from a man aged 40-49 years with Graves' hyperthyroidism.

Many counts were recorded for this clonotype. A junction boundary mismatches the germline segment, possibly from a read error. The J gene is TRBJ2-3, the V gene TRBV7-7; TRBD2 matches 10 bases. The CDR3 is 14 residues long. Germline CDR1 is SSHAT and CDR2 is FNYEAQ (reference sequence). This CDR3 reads CASSLAGGSDTQYF. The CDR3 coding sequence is TGTGCTAGCAGCTTAGCGGGGGGTTCAGATACGCAGTATTTT.

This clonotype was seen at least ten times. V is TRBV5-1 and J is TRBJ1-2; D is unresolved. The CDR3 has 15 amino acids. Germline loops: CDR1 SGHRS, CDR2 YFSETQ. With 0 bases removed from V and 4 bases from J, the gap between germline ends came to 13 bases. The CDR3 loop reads CASSLALGYGYGYTF. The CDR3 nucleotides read TGCGCCAGCAGCTTGGCCTTGGGGTACGGCTATGGCTACACCTTC.

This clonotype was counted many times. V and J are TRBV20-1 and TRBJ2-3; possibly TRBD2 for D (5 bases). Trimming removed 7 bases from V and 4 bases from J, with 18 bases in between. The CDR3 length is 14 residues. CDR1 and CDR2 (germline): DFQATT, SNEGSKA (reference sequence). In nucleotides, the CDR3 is TGCAGTGTTCATAGTGCGGGTAGACCAGATACGCAGTATTTT. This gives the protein CSVHSAGRPDTQYF.

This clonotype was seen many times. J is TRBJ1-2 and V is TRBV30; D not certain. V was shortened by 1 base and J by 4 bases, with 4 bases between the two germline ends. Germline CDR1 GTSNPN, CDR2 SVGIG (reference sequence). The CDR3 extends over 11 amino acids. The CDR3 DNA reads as TGTGCCTGGAGTGGGAGCTATGGCTACACCTTC. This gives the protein CAWSGSYGYTF.

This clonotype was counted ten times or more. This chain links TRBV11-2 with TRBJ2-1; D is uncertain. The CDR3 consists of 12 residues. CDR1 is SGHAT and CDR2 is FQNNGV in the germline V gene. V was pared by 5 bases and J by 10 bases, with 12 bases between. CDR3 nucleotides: TGTGCCAGCAGCCATGGATTAGGCGAGCAGTTCTTC. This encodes CASSHGLGEQFF.

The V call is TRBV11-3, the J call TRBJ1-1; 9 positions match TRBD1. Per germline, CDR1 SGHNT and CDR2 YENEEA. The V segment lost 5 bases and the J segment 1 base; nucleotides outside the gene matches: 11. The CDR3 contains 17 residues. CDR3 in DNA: TGTGCCAGCAGCCCGGACAGGGGCCCGAGGGGGAACACTGAAGCTTTCTTT. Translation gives CASSPDRGPRGNTEAFF.

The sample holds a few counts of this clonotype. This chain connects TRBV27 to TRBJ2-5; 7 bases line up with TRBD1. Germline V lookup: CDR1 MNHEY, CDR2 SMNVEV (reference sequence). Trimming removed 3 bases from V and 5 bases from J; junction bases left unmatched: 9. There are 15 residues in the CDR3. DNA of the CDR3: TGTGCCAGCAGTTTGTCCAGGGGGTTTTCGGAGACCCAGTACTTC. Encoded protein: CASSLSRGFSETQYF.

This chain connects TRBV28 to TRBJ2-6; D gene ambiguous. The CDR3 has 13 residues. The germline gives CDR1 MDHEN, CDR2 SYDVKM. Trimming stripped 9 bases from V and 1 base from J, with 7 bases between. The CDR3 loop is CASPGSGANVLTF. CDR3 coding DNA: TGTGCCAGTCCAGGTTCTGGGGCCAACGTCCTGACTTTC.

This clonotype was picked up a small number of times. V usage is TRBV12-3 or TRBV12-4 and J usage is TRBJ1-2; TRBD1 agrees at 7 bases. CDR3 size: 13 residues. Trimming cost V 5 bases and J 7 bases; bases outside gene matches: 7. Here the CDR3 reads CASSPARQGGYTF. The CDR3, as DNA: TGTGCCAGCAGTCCAGCCCGACAGGGTGGCTACACCTTC.

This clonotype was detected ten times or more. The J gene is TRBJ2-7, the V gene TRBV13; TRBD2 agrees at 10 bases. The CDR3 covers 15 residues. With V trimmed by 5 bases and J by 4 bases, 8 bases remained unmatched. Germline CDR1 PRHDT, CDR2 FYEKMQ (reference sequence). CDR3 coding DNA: TGTGCCAGCAGCCCAAGAAGCGGGGGGGGATACGAGCAGTACTTC. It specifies CASSPRSGGGYEQYF.

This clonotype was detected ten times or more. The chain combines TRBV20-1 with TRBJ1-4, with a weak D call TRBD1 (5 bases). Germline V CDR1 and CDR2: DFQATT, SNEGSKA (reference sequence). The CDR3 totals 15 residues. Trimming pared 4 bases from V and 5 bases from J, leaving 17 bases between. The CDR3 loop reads CSAIGLGGRNEKLFF. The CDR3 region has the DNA TGCAGTGCTATAGGGTTGGGGGGAAGAAATGAAAAACTGTTTTTT.

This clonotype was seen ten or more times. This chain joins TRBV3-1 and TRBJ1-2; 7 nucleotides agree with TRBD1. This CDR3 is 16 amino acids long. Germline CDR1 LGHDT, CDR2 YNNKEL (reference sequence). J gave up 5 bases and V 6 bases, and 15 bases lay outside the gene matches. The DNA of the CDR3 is TGTGCCAGCAGTCTACAGGGGCTTATCGGAATTTATGGCTACACCTTC. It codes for CASSLQGLIGIYGYTF.

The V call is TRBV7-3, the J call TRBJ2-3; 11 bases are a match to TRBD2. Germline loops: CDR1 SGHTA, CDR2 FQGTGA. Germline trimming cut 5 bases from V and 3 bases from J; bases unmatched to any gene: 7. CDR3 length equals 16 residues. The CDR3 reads CASSPTSGSGTDTQYF. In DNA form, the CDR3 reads TGTGCCAGCAGCCCAACTAGCGGGAGTGGGACAGATACGCAGTATTTT.

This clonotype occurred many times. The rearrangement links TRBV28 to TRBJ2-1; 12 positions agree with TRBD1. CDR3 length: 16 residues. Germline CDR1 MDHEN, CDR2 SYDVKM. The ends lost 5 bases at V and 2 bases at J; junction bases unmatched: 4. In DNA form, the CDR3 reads TGTGCCAGCAGTCCGGGGACAGGGGGCGCCTACAATGAGCAGTTCTTC. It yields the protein CASSPGTGGAYNEQFF.

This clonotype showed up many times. CDR3 amino acids: CASSFHRGNEQYF. For the CDR3, the DNA is TGTGCCAGCAGCTTTCACAGGGGTAACGAGCAGTACTTC. This sequence joins TRBV11-2 and TRBJ2-7; 7 bases agree with TRBD1. This CDR3 is built from 13 residues. Germline V gene lookup returns CDR1 SGHAT and CDR2 FQNNGV. J gave up 5 bases and V 3 bases, and 4 bases lay outside the gene matches.

The CDR3 DNA sequence: TGTGCCAGTAATAACCACAGGGAGCCCGACACTGAAGCTTTCTTT. Its protein is CASNNHREPDTEAFF. The V call is TRBV19, the J call TRBJ1-1; TRBD1 might be the D (6 bases). The germline CDR1 and CDR2 sequences are LNHDA and SQIVND (reference sequence). The germline V and J ends were trimmed by 7 bases and 3 bases, with 18 bases remaining between them. The CDR3 consists of 15 residues.

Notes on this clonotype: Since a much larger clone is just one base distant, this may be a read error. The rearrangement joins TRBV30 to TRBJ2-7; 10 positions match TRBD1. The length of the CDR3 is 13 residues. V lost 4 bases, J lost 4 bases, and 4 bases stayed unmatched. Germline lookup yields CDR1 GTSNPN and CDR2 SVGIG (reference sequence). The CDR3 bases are TGTGCCTGGAAGGGACAGGGGTCTTACGAGCAGTACTTC. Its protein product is CAWKGQGSYEQYF.

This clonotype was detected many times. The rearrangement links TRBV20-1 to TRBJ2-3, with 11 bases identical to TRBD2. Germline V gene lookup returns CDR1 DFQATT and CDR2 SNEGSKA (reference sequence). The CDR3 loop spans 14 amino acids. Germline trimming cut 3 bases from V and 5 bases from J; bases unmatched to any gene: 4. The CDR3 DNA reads TGCAGTGCTAGCCTAGCGGGGGGACGAGATACGCAGTATTTT. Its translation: CSASLAGGRDTQYF.